These T cell receptor beta chains were read from a single sample in a study of blood T cells in healthy people across ages. From the 5' RACE reads, TCRdb called clonotypes with MiXCR, one entry per CDR3 protein. The sample contains roughly 500,000 distinct CDR3 sequences, around 24% of which appear only once. These data also featured in a second study, about T cells of mothers and their children.

The material sequenced was blood. The receptor set was obtained from a boy between 10 and 17 years old in good health. Each CDR3 is given with its conserved first and last residue. Each record gives: D gene, V gene, clone size, J gene, CDR3 length, CDR3 DNA, CDR3 protein. D genes are given only for firm matches. Expanded clones are given a class, and other clones once, few, many or no size at all.

D gene: NA; V gene: TRBV29-1; clone size: NA; J gene: TRBJ2-1; CDR3 length: 15; CDR3 DNA: TGCAGCGTTGAAGGCAGGCAGGATTCCTACAATGAGCAGTTCTTC; CDR3 protein: CSVEGRQDSYNEQFF
D gene: NA; V gene: TRBV28; clone size: many; J gene: TRBJ2-4; CDR3 length: 15; CDR3 DNA: TGTGCCAGCAGTTGGCACAGGTTGACCAAAAACATTCAGTACTTC; CDR3 protein: CASSWHRLTKNIQYF
D gene: NA; V gene: TRBV4-3; clone size: NA; J gene: TRBJ2-7; CDR3 length: 15; CDR3 DNA: TGCGCCAGCAGCCAAGAACGTCTAGCAGTATACGAGCAGTACTTC; CDR3 protein: CASSQERLAVYEQYF
D gene: TRBD2; V gene: TRBV7-7; clone size: NA; J gene: TRBJ2-1; CDR3 length: 17; CDR3 DNA: TGTGCTAGCAGCCTGGGACTAGCGGGAGGGCCGAACAATGAGCAGTTCTTC; CDR3 protein: CASSLGLAGGPNNEQFF
D gene: TRBD1; V gene: TRBV29-1; clone size: NA; J gene: TRBJ2-1; CDR3 length: 14; CDR3 DNA: TGCAGCGGTCTCAGGGGGAGCTCCTACAATGAGCAGTTCTTC; CDR3 protein: CSGLRGSSYNEQFF
D gene: NA; V gene: TRBV19; clone size: few; J gene: TRBJ1-2; CDR3 length: 13; CDR3 DNA: TGTGCCAGTAGTTCAGGGCTGGACTATGGCTACACCTTC; CDR3 protein: CASSSGLDYGYTF
D gene: TRBD1; V gene: TRBV6-2/TRBV6-3; clone size: few; J gene: TRBJ1-5; CDR3 length: 15; CDR3 DNA: TGTGCCAGCAGGGCGGACAGGGGCCTTTATCAGCCCCAGCATTTT; CDR3 protein: CASRADRGLYQPQHF
D gene: NA; V gene: TRBV6-5; clone size: NA; J gene: TRBJ2-3; CDR3 length: 14; CDR3 DNA: TGTGCCAGCAGCCAGGGTCGTATCACAGATACGCAGTATTTT; CDR3 protein: CASSQGRITDTQYF
D gene: NA; V gene: TRBV7-3; clone size: NA; J gene: TRBJ2-4; CDR3 length: 17; CDR3 DNA: TGTGCCAGCAGTTCGACTCACATACTGGGCGCCGGAAACATTCAGTACTTC; CDR3 protein: CASSSTHILGAGNIQYF
D gene: NA; V gene: TRBV7-9; clone size: few; J gene: TRBJ2-1; CDR3 length: 16; CDR3 DNA: TGTGCCAGCAGCTTAACGGGTCCCCTGGCCTACAATGAGCAGTTCTTC; CDR3 protein: CASSLTGPLAYNEQFF
D gene: NA; V gene: TRBV28; clone size: few; J gene: TRBJ2-1; CDR3 length: 11; CDR3 DNA: TGTGCCAGCAGTTGGGAAGGGAAGCAGTTCTTC; CDR3 protein: CASSWEGKQFF
D gene: NA; V gene: TRBV6-6; clone size: few; J gene: TRBJ1-5; CDR3 length: 15; CDR3 DNA: TGTGCCAGCAGCCCAGAGCTTCTGGGCAATCAGCCCCAGCATTTT; CDR3 protein: CASSPELLGNQPQHF
D gene: TRBD1; V gene: TRBV6-2/TRBV6-3; clone size: NA; J gene: TRBJ2-1; CDR3 length: 14; CDR3 DNA: TGTGCCAGCCATCCCGGACAGGGGATCGATGAGCAGTTCTTC; CDR3 protein: CASHPGQGIDEQFF
D gene: TRBD1; V gene: TRBV5-1; clone size: few; J gene: TRBJ1-4; CDR3 length: 16; CDR3 DNA: TGCGCCAGCAGCAAGGACAGGAGAACAACTAATGAAAAACTGTTTTTT; CDR3 protein: CASSKDRRTTNEKLFF
D gene: NA; V gene: TRBV5-1; clone size: NA; J gene: TRBJ1-2; CDR3 length: 12; CDR3 DNA: TGCGCCAGCAGCTTGGACAGAAATGGCTACACCTTC; CDR3 protein: CASSLDRNGYTF
D gene: NA; V gene: TRBV28; clone size: NA; J gene: TRBJ1-5; CDR3 length: 15; CDR3 DNA: TGTGCCAGCAGTGATCCCCGGGGAAGCAATCAGCCCCAGCATTTT; CDR3 protein: CASSDPRGSNQPQHF
D gene: NA; V gene: TRBV29-1; clone size: few; J gene: TRBJ2-7; CDR3 length: 14; CDR3 DNA: TGCAGCGTTGAAGGCGGGGACACATCTTACGAGCAGTACTTC; CDR3 protein: CSVEGGDTSYEQYF
D gene: TRBD1; V gene: TRBV12-3/TRBV12-4; clone size: once; J gene: TRBJ2-1; CDR3 length: 16; CDR3 DNA: TGTGCCAGCAGGCGGGACAGGGGCAACTACTACAATGAGCAGTTCTTC; CDR3 protein: CASRRDRGNYYNEQFF
D gene: NA; V gene: TRBV5-1; clone size: NA; J gene: TRBJ2-3; CDR3 length: 16; CDR3 DNA: TGCGCCAGCAGCGTTTCAGGGGCACTTAGCACAGATACGCAGTATTTT; CDR3 protein: CASSVSGALSTDTQYF
D gene: NA; V gene: TRBV4-3; clone size: few; J gene: TRBJ2-1; CDR3 length: 17; CDR3 DNA: TGCGCCAGCAGCCATTTCTCAGGGGCAGAATCCTACAATGAGCAGTTCTTC; CDR3 protein: CASSHFSGAESYNEQFF
D gene: NA; V gene: TRBV12-3/TRBV12-4; clone size: many; J gene: TRBJ1-1; CDR3 length: 13; CDR3 DNA: TGTGCCAGCAGCTCTCAGGGGAACACTGAAGCTTTCTTT; CDR3 protein: CASSSQGNTEAFF
D gene: TRBD1; V gene: TRBV20-1; clone size: NA; J gene: TRBJ1-1; CDR3 length: 13; CDR3 DNA: TGCAGTGCTAGCCCAGGGGGCGTAACTGAAGCTTTCTTT; CDR3 protein: CSASPGGVTEAFF
D gene: TRBD1; V gene: TRBV27; clone size: NA; J gene: TRBJ1-2; CDR3 length: 13; CDR3 DNA: TGTGCCAGCAGTGCCTACAGGGGAGGGGGCTACACCTTC; CDR3 protein: CASSAYRGGGYTF
D gene: TRBD1; V gene: TRBV27; clone size: NA; J gene: TRBJ1-2; CDR3 length: 17; CDR3 DNA: TGTGCCAGCAGTGCTACAGGGGGCGCAGGAGTATACTATGGCTACACCTTC; CDR3 protein: CASSATGGAGVYYGYTF
D gene: NA; V gene: TRBV6-2/TRBV6-3; clone size: NA; J gene: TRBJ2-5; CDR3 length: 15; CDR3 DNA: TGTGCCAGCAGTTACGGGGGCCCCACGAAAGAGACCCAGTACTTC; CDR3 protein: CASSYGGPTKETQYF
D gene: TRBD2; V gene: TRBV2; clone size: NA; J gene: TRBJ2-2; CDR3 length: 16; CDR3 DNA: TGTGCCAGCAGTGACTTAGCGGGAGAATGGACCGGGGAGCTGTTTTTT; CDR3 protein: CASSDLAGEWTGELFF
D gene: NA; V gene: TRBV14; clone size: NA; J gene: TRBJ2-3; CDR3 length: 14; CDR3 DNA: TGTGCCAGCAGCCAAGTCCCAGGGACAGATACGCAGTATTTT; CDR3 protein: CASSQVPGTDTQYF
D gene: NA; V gene: TRBV5-6; clone size: NA; J gene: TRBJ1-2; CDR3 length: 14; CDR3 DNA: TGTGCCAGCAGCTTGGGGTACGGGGACTATGGCTACACCTTC; CDR3 protein: CASSLGYGDYGYTF
D gene: TRBD2; V gene: TRBV20-1; clone size: NA; J gene: TRBJ2-3; CDR3 length: 16; CDR3 DNA: TGCAGTGCTAGAGATTTGGCCGGGACTAAAGCAGATACGCAGTATTTT; CDR3 protein: CSARDLAGTKADTQYF
D gene: NA; V gene: TRBV5-1; clone size: few; J gene: TRBJ2-2; CDR3 length: 13; CDR3 DNA: TGCGCCAGCAGTATCTCGGACACCGGGGAGCTGTTTTTT; CDR3 protein: CASSISDTGELFF
D gene: NA; V gene: TRBV6-2/TRBV6-3; clone size: NA; J gene: TRBJ1-1; CDR3 length: 13; CDR3 DNA: TGTGCCAGCACCCCCGGGTTGGTAACTGAAGCTTTCTTT; CDR3 protein: CASTPGLVTEAFF
D gene: TRBD1; V gene: TRBV6-2/TRBV6-3; clone size: few; J gene: TRBJ2-1; CDR3 length: 15; CDR3 DNA: TGTGCCAGCAGTTACTGGACAGGGGCCTACAATGAGCAGTTCTTC; CDR3 protein: CASSYWTGAYNEQFF
D gene: TRBD2; V gene: TRBV10-3; clone size: NA; J gene: TRBJ2-1; CDR3 length: 15; CDR3 DNA: TGTGCCATCAGGCAGGGAGGGAGCTCCTACAATGAGCAGTTCTTC; CDR3 protein: CAIRQGGSSYNEQFF
D gene: NA; V gene: TRBV5-4; clone size: NA; J gene: TRBJ1-1; CDR3 length: 14; CDR3 DNA: TGTGCCAGCAGCTTTCAGGTTTCGGGCACTGAAGCTTTCTTT; CDR3 protein: CASSFQVSGTEAFF
D gene: NA; V gene: TRBV4-2; clone size: few; J gene: TRBJ2-5; CDR3 length: 15; CDR3 DNA: TGTGCCAGCAGCCAACGTTTAGCGACCCTGGAGACCCAGTACTTC; CDR3 protein: CASSQRLATLETQYF
D gene: NA; V gene: TRBV2; clone size: few; J gene: TRBJ2-4; CDR3 length: 14; CDR3 DNA: TGTGCCAGCAGGGTGGGGCGAACCAAAAACATTCAGTACTTC; CDR3 protein: CASRVGRTKNIQYF
D gene: NA; V gene: TRBV7-2; clone size: few; J gene: TRBJ2-3; CDR3 length: 17; CDR3 DNA: TGTGCCAGCAGCTTATTAGGCTTGGGCGGACGCACAGATACGCAGTATTTT; CDR3 protein: CASSLLGLGGRTDTQYF
D gene: NA; V gene: TRBV10-3; clone size: NA; J gene: TRBJ1-3; CDR3 length: 16; CDR3 DNA: TGTGCCATCAGTGAGCCTTATAGGGGCGCTGGAAACACCATATATTTT; CDR3 protein: CAISEPYRGAGNTIYF
D gene: TRBD2; V gene: TRBV6-6; clone size: NA; J gene: TRBJ2-7; CDR3 length: 15; CDR3 DNA: TGTGCCAGCAGTGCTCAGGGAAGGAGCGGGAGAGAGCAGTACTTC; CDR3 protein: CASSAQGRSGREQYF
D gene: NA; V gene: TRBV3-1; clone size: NA; J gene: TRBJ1-4; CDR3 length: 16; CDR3 DNA: TGTGCCAGCAGCGGCCCTCGGACAGCCCGTAATGAAAAACTGTTTTTT; CDR3 protein: CASSGPRTARNEKLFF
D gene: TRBD2; V gene: TRBV7-9; clone size: NA; J gene: TRBJ2-1; CDR3 length: 13; CDR3 DNA: TGTGCCAGCAGCCCTAGCGGTGGTACTGAGCAGTTCTTC; CDR3 protein: CASSPSGGTEQFF
D gene: NA; V gene: TRBV29-1; clone size: few; J gene: TRBJ1-2; CDR3 length: 14; CDR3 DNA: TGCAGCGTTGCCTCCCAACCCCAGGGAGGAGGCTACACCTTC; CDR3 protein: CSVASQPQGGGYTF
D gene: NA; V gene: TRBV10-3; clone size: NA; J gene: TRBJ1-1; CDR3 length: 14; CDR3 DNA: TGTGCCATCAGTGAGTCCCAGGGGAGGACTGAAGCTTTCTTT; CDR3 protein: CAISESQGRTEAFF
D gene: NA; V gene: TRBV14; clone size: NA; J gene: TRBJ2-1; CDR3 length: 15; CDR3 DNA: TGTGCCAGCAGCCAAGACCAGAGGACCTACAATGAGCAGTTCTTC; CDR3 protein: CASSQDQRTYNEQFF
D gene: NA; V gene: TRBV5-1; clone size: NA; J gene: TRBJ2-7; CDR3 length: 13; CDR3 DNA: TGCGCCAGCAGCTGGGGCGTCACCTACGAGCAGTACTTC; CDR3 protein: CASSWGVTYEQYF